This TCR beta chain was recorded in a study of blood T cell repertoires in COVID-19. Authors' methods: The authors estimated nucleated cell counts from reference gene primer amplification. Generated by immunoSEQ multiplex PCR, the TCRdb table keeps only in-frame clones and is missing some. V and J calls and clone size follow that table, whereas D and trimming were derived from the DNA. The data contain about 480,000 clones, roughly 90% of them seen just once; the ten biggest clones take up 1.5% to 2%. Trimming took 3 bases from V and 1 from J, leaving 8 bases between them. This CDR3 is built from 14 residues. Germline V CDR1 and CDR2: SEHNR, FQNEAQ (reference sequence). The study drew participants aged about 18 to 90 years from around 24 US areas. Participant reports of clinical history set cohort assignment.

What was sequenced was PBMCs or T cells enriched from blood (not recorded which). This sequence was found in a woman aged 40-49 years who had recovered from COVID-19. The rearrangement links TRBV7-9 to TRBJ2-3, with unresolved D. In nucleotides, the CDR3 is TGTGCCAGCAGCTTTTCCCCCGGCACAGATACGCAGTATTTT. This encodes CASSFSPGTDTQYF.